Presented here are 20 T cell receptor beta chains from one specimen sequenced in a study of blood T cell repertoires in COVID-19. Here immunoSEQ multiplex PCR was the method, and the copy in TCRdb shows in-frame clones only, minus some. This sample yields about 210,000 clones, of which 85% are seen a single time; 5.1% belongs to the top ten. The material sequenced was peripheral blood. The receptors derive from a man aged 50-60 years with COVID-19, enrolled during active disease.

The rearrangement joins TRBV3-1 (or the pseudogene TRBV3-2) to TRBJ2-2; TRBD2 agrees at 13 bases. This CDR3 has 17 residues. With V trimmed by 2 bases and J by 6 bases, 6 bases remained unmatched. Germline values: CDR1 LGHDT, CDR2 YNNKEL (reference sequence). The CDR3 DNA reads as TGTGCCAGCAGCCAACTCGGACTAGCGGGGGTAGCCGGGGAGCTGTTTTTT. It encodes CASSQLGLAGVAGELFF.

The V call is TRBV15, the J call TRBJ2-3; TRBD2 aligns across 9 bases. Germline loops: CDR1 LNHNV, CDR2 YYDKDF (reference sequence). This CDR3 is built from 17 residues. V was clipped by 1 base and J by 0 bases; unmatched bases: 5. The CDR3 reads CATSRGGGGASTDTQYF. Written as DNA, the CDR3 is TGTGCCACCAGCAGAGGTGGCGGGGGGGCTAGCACAGATACGCAGTATTTT.

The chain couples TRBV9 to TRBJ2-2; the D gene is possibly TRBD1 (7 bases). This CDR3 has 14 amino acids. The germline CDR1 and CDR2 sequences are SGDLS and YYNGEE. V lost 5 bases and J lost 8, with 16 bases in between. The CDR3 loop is CASSGGQGGGELFF. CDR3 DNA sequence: TGTGCCAGCAGTGGTGGTCAGGGGGGAGGGGAGCTGTTTTTT.

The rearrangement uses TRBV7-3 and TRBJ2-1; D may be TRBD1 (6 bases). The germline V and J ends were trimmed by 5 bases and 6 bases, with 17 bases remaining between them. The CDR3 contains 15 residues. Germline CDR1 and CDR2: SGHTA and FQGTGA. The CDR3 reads CASSPRQEPFNEQFF. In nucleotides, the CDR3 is TGTGCCAGCAGCCCCCGACAGGAGCCTTTCAATGAGCAGTTCTTC.

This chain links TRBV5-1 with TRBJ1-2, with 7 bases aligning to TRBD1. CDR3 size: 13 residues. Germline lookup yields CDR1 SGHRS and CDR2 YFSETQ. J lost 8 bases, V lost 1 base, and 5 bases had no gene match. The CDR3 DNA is TGCGCCAGCAGCTTGAAGGGGGCCGAAGGCTACACCTTC. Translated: CASSLKGAEGYTF.

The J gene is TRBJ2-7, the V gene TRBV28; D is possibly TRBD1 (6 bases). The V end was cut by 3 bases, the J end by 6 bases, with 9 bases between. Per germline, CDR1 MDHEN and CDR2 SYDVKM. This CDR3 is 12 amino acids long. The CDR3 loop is CASSFPRGEQYF. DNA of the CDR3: TGTGCCAGCAGTTTTCCCAGGGGCGAGCAGTACTTC.

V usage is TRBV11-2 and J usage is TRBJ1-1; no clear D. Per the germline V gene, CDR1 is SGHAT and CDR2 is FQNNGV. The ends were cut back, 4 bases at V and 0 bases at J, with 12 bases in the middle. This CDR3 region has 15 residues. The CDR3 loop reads CASSYDAVVNTEAFF. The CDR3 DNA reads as TGTGCCAGCAGCTATGATGCAGTGGTGAACACTGAAGCTTTCTTT. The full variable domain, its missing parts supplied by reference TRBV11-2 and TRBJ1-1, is EAGVAQSPRYKIIEKRQSVAFWCNPISGHATLYWYQQILGQGPKLLIQFQNNGVVDDSQLPKDRFSAERLKGVDSTLKIQPAKLEDSAVYLCASSYDAVVNTEAFFGQGTRLTVV.

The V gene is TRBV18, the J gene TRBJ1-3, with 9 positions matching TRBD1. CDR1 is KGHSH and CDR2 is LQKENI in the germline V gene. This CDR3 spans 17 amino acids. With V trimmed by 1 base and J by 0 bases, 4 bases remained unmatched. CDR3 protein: CASSPRWDRDSGNTIYF. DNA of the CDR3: TGTGCCAGCTCACCACGGTGGGACAGGGACTCTGGAAACACCATATATTTT.

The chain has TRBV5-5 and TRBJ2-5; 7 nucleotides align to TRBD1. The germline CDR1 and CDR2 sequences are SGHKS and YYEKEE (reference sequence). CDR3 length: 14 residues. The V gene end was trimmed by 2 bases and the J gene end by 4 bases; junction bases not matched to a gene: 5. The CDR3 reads CASSFQGVGETQYF. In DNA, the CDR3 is TGTGCCAGCAGCTTCCAGGGGGTGGGAGAGACCCAGTACTTC.

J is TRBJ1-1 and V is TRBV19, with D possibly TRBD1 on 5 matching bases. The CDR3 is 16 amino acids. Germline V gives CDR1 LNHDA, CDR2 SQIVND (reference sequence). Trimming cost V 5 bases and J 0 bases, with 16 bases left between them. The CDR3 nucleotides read TGTGCCAGTAGTGCCTCCAGGGTCCGCATGAACACTGAAGCTTTCTTT. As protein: CASSASRVRMNTEAFF.

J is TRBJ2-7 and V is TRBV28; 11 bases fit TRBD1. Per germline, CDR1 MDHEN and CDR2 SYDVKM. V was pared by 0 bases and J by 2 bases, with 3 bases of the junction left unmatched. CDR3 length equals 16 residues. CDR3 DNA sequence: TGTGCCAGCAGTTTATGGGGGGACAGGGGGACCTACGAGCAGTACTTC. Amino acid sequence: CASSLWGDRGTYEQYF.

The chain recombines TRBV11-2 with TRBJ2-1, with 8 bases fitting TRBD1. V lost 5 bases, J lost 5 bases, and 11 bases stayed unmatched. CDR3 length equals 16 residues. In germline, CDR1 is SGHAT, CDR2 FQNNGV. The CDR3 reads CASSAYPGQVNNEQFF. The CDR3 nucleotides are TGTGCCAGCAGCGCCTATCCGGGACAGGTTAACAATGAGCAGTTCTTC.

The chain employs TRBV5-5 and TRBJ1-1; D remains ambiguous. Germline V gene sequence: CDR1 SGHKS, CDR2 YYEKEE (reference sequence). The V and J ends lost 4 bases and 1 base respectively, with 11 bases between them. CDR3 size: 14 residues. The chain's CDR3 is CASSNLPTNTEAFF. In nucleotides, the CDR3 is TGTGCCAGCAGCAATCTACCCACGAACACTGAAGCTTTCTTT. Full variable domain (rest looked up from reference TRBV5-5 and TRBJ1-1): DAGVTQSPTHLIKTRGQQVTLRCSPISGHKSVSWYQQVLGQGPQFIFQYYEKEERGRGNFPDRFSARQFPNYSSELNVNALLLGDSALYLCASSNLPTNTEAFFGQGTRLTVV.

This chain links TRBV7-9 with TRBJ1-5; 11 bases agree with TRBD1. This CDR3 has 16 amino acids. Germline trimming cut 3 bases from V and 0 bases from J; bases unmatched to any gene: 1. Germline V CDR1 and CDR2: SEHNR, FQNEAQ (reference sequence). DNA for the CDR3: TGTGCCAGCAGCTTGGGGACAGGGGGTAGCAATCAGCCCCAGCATTTT. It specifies CASSLGTGGSNQPQHF.

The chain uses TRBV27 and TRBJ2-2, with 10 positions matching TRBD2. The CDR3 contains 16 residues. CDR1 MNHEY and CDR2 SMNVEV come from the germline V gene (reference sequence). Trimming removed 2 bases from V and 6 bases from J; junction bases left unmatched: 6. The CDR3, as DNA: TGTGCCAGCAGTTTAGCTAGCGGGGGTTTCTCCGGGGAGCTGTTTTTT. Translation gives CASSLASGGFSGELFF.

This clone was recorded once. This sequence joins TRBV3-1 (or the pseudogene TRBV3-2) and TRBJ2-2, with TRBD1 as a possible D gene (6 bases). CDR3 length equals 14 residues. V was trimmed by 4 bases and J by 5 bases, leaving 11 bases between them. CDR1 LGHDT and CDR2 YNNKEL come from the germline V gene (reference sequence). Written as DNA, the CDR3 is TGTGCCAGCAGCCGAAAAGGGGGAACCGGGGAGCTGTTTTTT. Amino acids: CASSRKGGTGELFF.

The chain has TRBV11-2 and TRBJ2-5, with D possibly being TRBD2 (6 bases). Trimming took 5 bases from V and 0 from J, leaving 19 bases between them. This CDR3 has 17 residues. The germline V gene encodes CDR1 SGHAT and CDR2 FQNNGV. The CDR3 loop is CASSPDPRRGYQETQYF. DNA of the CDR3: TGTGCCAGCAGCCCGGACCCCCGGCGGGGTTACCAAGAGACCCAGTACTTC.

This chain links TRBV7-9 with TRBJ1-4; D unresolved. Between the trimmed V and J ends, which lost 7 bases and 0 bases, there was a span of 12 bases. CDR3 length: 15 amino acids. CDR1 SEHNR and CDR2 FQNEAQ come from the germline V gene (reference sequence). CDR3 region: CASTPSLSTNEKLFF. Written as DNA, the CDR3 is TGTGCCAGCACTCCAAGCTTATCAACTAATGAAAAACTGTTTTTT. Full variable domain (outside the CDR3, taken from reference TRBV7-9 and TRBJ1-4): DTGVSQNPRHKITKRGQNVTFRCDPISEHNRLYWYRQTLGQGPEFLTYFQNEAQLEKSRLLSDRFSAERPKGSFSTLEIQRTEQGDSAMYLCASTPSLSTNEKLFFGSGTQLSVL.

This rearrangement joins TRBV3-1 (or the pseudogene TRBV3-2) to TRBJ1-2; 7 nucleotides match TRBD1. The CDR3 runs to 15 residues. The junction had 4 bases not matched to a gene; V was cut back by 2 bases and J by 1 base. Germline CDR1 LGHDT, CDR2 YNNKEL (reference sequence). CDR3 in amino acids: CASSQPGQINYGYTF. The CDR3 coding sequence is TGTGCCAGCAGCCAACCGGGACAGATTAACTATGGCTACACCTTC.

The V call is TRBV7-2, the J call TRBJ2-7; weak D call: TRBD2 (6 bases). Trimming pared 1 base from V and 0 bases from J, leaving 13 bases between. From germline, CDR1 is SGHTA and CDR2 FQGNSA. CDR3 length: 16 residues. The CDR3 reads CASSLEGTQSSYEQYF. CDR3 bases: TGTGCCAGCAGCTTAGAAGGGACTCAAAGCTCCTACGAGCAGTACTTC.